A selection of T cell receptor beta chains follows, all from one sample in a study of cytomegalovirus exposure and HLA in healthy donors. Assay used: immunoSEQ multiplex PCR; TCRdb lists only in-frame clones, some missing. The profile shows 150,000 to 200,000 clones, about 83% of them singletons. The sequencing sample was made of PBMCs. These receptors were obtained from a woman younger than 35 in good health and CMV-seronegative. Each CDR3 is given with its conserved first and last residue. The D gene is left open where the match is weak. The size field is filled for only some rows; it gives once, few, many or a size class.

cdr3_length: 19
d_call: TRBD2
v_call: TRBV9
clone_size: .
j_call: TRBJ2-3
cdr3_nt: TGTGCCAGCAGCTCGGGTAATAGCGGGGGGAGTCACCGAACAGATACGCAGTATTTT
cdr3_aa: CASSSGNSGGSHRTDTQYF

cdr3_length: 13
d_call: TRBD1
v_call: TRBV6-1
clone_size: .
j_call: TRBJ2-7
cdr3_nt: TGTGCCAGCACCGACGACAGGGCCTACGAGCAGTACTTC
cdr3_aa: CASTDDRAYEQYF

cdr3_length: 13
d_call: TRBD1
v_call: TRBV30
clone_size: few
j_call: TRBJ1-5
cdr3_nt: TGTGCCTATTCCAGGACAGGTGGGCAGCCCCAGCATTTT
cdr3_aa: CAYSRTGGQPQHF

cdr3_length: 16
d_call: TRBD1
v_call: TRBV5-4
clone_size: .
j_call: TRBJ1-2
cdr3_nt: TGTGCCAGCAGCATCGATCCGGGACAGGTGTTGTATGGCTACACCTTC
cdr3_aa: CASSIDPGQVLYGYTF

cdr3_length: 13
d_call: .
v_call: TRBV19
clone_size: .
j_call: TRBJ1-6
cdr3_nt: TGTGCCACTACATACAGGGATGATTCACCCCTCCACTTT
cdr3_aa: CATTYRDDSPLHF

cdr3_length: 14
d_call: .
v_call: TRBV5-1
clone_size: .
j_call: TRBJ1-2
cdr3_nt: TGCGCCAGCAGCCAGTCGGGGGGTAACTATGGCTACACCTTC
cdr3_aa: CASSQSGGNYGYTF

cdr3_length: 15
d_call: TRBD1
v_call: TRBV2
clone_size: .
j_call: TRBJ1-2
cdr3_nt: TGTGCCAGCAGTGAATATAGAGGGGGCCAATATGGCTACACCTTC
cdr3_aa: CASSEYRGGQYGYTF

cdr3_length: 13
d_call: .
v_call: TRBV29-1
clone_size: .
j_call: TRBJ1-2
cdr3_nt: TGCAGCGTTGAAACGGGGGGGACGGCTGGCTACACCTTC
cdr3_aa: CSVETGGTAGYTF

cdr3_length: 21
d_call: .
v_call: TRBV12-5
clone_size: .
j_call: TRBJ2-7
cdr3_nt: TGTGCTAGTGGTTTGGTTATCCTGGGGGAGGTTAACCCGACGCCCTCCTACGAGCAGTACTTC
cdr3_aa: CASGLVILGEVNPTPSYEQYF

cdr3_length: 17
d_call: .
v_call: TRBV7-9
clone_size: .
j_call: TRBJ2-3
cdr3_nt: TGTGCCAGCAGCTTACGGCGGGGAGGCACTAGCACAGATACGCAGTATTTT
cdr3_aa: CASSLRRGGTSTDTQYF

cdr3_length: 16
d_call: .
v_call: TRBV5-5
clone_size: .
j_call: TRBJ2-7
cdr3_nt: TGTGCCAGCAGCTTGGAAGGTCGGGTCCGGATCTACGAGCAGTACTTC
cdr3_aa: CASSLEGRVRIYEQYF

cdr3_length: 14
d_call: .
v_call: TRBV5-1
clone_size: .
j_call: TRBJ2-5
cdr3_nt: TGCGCCAGCAGCTTGGTGGCAGACCAAGAGACCCAGTACTTC
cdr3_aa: CASSLVADQETQYF

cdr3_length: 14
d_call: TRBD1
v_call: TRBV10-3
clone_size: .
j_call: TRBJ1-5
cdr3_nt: TGTGCCATCAGCTCGGACAGGGGTTATCAGCCCCAGCATTTT
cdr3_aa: CAISSDRGYQPQHF

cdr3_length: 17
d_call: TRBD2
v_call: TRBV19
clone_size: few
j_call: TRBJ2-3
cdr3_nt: TGTGCCAGTAGTATTACCCTAGCGGGTATTAGCACAGATACGCAGTATTTT
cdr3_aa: CASSITLAGISTDTQYF

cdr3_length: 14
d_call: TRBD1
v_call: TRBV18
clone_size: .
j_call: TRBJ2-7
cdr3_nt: TGTGCCAGCTCACCCGACAGGGGGGATAAAGAGCAGTACTTC
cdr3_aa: CASSPDRGDKEQYF

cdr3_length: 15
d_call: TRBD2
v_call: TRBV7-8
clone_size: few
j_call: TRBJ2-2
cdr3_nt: TGTGCCAGCAGCACCCGGGAGGGCGGCACCGGGGAGCTGTTTTTT
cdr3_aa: CASSTREGGTGELFF

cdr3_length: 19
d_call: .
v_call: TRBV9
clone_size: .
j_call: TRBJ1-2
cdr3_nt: TGTGCCAGCAGCGTAGTTGAGAACAGCTCCATCAACTCTAACTATGGCTACACCTTC
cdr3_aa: CASSVVENSSINSNYGYTF

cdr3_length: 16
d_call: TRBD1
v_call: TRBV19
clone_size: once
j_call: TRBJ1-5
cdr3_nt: TGTGCCAGTAGTATGATGGGACAGTTAGGAAATCAGCCCCAGCATTTT
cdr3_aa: CASSMMGQLGNQPQHF

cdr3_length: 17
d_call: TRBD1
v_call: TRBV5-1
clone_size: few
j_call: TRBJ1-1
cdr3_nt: TGCGCCAGCAGTGGCAGACAGGGCTTAGTAGGGGGAACTGAAGCTTTCTTT
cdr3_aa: CASSGRQGLVGGTEAFF

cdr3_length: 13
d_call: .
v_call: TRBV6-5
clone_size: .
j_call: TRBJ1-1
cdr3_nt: TGTGCCAGCAGCGCGGGGAGGAACACTGAAGCTTTCTTT
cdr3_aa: CASSAGRNTEAFF

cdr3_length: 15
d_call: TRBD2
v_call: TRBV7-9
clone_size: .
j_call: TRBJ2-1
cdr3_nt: TGTGCCAGCAGCGCGGGAGGGAGCTCCTACAATGAGCAGTTCTTC
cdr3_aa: CASSAGGSSYNEQFF

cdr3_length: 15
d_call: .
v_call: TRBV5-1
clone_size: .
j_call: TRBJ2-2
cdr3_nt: TGCGCCAGCAGCGGTGGGGCCCTGGACACCGGGGAGCTGTTTTTT
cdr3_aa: CASSGGALDTGELFF

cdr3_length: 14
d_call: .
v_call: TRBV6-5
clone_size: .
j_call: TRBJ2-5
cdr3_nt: TGTGCCAGCAGACCCGGGGTGGAGGCAGTGACCCAGTACTTC
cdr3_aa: CASRPGVEAVTQYF

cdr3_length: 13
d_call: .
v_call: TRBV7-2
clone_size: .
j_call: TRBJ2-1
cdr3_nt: TGTGCCAGCAGCTTAAACGGGGTCTATGAGCAGTTCTTC
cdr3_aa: CASSLNGVYEQFF

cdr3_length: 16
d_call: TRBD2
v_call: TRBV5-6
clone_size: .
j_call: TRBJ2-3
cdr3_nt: TGTGCCAGCAGCATACGAGGGGCGGGGGGGCGGAATACGCAGTATTTT
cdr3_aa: CASSIRGAGGRNTQYF

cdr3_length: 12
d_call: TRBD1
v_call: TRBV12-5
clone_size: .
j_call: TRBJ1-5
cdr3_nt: TGTGCTAGTGGACAGGGGAATCAGCCCCAGCATTTT
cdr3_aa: CASGQGNQPQHF

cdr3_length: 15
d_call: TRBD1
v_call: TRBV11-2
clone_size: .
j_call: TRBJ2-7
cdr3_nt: TGTGCCAGCAGTATAGGGACAGCCAGCTCCTACGAGCAGTACTTC
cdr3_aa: CASSIGTASSYEQYF

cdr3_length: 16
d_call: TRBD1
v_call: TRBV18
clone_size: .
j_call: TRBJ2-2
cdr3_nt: TGTGCCAGCTCATTACCGGGACAGGGGACCACCGGGGAGCTGTTTTTT
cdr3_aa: CASSLPGQGTTGELFF

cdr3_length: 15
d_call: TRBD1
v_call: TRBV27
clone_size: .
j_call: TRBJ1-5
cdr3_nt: TGTGCCAGCAGGGGGGACAGGGAGAGCAATCAGCCCCAGCATTTT
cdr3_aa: CASRGDRESNQPQHF

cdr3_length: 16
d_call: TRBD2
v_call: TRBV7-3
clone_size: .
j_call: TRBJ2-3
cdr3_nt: TGTGCCAGCAGCTTTACTAGCGGGGGGGCAATAGATACGCAGTATTTT
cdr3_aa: CASSFTSGGAIDTQYF

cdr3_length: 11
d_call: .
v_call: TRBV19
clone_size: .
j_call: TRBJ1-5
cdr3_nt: TGTGCCAGTGGGAGCCTTCAGCCCCAGCATTTT
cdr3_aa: CASGSLQPQHF

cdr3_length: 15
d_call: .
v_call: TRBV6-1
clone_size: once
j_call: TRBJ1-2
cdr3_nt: TGTGCCAGCAATTTTGAGGACAACACTTCTTATGGCTACACCTTC
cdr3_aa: CASNFEDNTSYGYTF

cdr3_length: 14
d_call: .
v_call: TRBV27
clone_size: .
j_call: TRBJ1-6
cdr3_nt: TGTGCCAGCAGTTTTGGGGGCTGGAATTCACCCCTCCACTTT
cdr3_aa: CASSFGGWNSPLHF

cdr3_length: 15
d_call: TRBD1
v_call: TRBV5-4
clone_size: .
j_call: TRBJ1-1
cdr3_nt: TGTGCCAGCAGCTTGCCCGGACAGGGTAGATCTGAAGCTTTCTTT
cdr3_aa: CASSLPGQGRSEAFF

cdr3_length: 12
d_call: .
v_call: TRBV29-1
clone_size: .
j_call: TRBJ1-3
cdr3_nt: TGCAGCGTCCGCGGGGCGACAAACACCATATATTTT
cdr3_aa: CSVRGATNTIYF

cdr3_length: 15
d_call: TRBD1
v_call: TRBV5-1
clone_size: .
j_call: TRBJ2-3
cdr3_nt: TGCGCCAGCAGCTCGGACAGGGTTGGCCCAGATACGCAGTATTTT
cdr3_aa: CASSSDRVGPDTQYF

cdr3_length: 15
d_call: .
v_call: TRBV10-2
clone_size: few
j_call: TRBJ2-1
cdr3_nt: TGCGCCAGCAGTGAGTGGGCAGGTAACTACAATGAGCAGTTCTTC
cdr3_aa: CASSEWAGNYNEQFF

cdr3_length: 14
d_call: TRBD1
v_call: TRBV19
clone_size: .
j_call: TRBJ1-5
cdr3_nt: TGTGCCAGTAGTTTGACAGGGATCAATCAGCCCCAGCATTTT
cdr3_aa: CASSLTGINQPQHF

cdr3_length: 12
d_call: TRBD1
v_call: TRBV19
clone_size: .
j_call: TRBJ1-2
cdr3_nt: TGTGCCAGTTGGACAGGGCACTATGGCTACACCTTC
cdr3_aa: CASWTGHYGYTF

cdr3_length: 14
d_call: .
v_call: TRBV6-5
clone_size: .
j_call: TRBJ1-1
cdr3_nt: TGTGCCAGCAGTGAGACCGGGAGGAACACTGAAGCTTTCTTT
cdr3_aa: CASSETGRNTEAFF

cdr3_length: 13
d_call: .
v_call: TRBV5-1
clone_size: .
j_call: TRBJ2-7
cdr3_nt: TGCGCCAGCAGCTTTTTTTCAGGGTACGAGCAGTACTTC
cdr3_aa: CASSFFSGYEQYF

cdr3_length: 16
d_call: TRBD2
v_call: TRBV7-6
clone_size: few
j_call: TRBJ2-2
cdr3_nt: TGTGCCAGCAGCTTACTAGCGGGAGGTGGCACCGGGGAGCTGTTTTTT
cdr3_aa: CASSLLAGGGTGELFF

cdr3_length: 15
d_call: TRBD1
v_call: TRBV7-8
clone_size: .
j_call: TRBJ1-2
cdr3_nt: TGTGCCAGCAGCCCCGGACCCGGGACAGGGGGAGGCTACACCTTC
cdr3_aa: CASSPGPGTGGGYTF

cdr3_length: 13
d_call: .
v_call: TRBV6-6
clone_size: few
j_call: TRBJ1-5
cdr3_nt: TGTGCCAGCAGTTACGGGTCAGGTCAGCCCCAGCATTTT
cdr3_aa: CASSYGSGQPQHF

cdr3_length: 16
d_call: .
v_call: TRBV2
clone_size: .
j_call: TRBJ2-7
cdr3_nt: TGTGCCAGCAGTGTTGTGGCAGGGAATCGCATATGGGAGCAGTACTTC
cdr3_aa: CASSVVAGNRIWEQYF

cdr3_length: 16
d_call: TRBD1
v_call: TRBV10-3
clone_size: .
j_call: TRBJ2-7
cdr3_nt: TGTGCCATCAGTTCTAAACCAAGACAGGGGGGAATCGAGCAGTACTTC
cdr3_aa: CAISSKPRQGGIEQYF